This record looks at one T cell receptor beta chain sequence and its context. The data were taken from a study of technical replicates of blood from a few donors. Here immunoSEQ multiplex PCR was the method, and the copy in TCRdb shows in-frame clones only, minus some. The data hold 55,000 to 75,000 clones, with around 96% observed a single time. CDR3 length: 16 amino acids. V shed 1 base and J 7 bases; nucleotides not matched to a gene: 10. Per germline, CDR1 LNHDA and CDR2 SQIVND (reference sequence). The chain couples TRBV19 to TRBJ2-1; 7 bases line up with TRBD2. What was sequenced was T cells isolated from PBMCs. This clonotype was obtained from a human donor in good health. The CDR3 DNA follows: TGTGCCAGTAGTATAGCGGCGGGAGCCACTAATAATGAGCAGTTCTTC. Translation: CASSIAAGATNNEQFF.